The entry below describes one T cell receptor beta chain. The ends were cut back, 3 bases at V and 4 bases at J, with 6 bases in the middle. Germline assignment: CDR1 SEHNR and CDR2 FQNEAQ (reference sequence). This CDR3 region has 12 residues. This entry is derived from a study of blood T cell repertoires in COVID-19. Produced via immunoSEQ multiplex PCR; TCRdb's table is partial and in-frame only. The sample lists about 250,000 clones; approximately 88% were seen once. The TCR was taken from a man between 35 and 55 years old with acute or convalescent COVID-19. This chain links TRBV7-9 with TRBJ1-2; D is unclear. The sample taken for sequencing was peripheral blood. CDR3 in amino acids: CASSFEVYGYTF. The DNA of the CDR3 is TGTGCCAGCAGCTTTGAGGTCTATGGCTACACCTTC.